A single sample is the source of the 8 T cell receptor beta chains below, sequenced in a study of T-cell memory formation after mild COVID-19 (dated by TCRdb to the early 2020s). Receptor libraries were prepared by 5' RACE. TCRdb records Illumina NovaSeq 6000 as the sequencer. TCRdb trimmed the raw reads at Q25, called clones with MiXCR and kept productive beta chains. Rows with a matching CDR3 protein are joined into one entry that keeps the most common DNA and genes. The sample table shows about 310,000 distinct CDR3 sequences, and 15% to 20% are seen once. Of the sample, around a fifth falls within the top ten clones. Sample: PBMCs or a T cell subset sorted from them (not recorded which). Every receptor here comes from a young man who had mild COVID-19 (a few samples of this study predate the infection). The sample titles of this study are shuffled in the database, so cell type and time point are left out; the donor was told from shared clones.

The chain joins TRBV20-1 to TRBJ2-3; 9 bases fit TRBD2. The CDR3 loop spans 14 amino acids. Looked up from germline, CDR1 is DFQATT and CDR2 is SNEGSKA (reference sequence). V shed 3 bases, J shed 1 base, and the junction held 2 bases outside the gene matches. The CDR3 loop is CSASGTSRTDTQYF. CDR3 nucleotide sequence: TGCAGTGCTAGTGGGACTAGCCGCACAGATACGCAGTATTTT.

This clonotype was found many times. The CDR3 DNA is TGTGCCAGCAGCTTTCACGCAGGGTCTTATAGCAATCAGCCCCAGCATTTT. Translating it yields CASSFHAGSYSNQPQHF. The chain joins TRBV7-9 to TRBJ1-5; a possible D gene is TRBD1 (5 bases). CDR1 is SEHNR and CDR2 is FQNEAQ in the germline V gene (reference sequence). This CDR3 has 17 amino acids. V gave up 3 bases and J gave up 0 bases, with 15 bases separating them.

This clonotype appeared a few times. The chain couples TRBV4-2 to TRBJ2-4; 7 bases agree with TRBD2. The CDR3 covers 15 residues. Trimming at V came to 1 base and at J to 4 bases, leaving 4 bases not matched to a gene. Germline-derived CDR1 and CDR2 are LGHNA and YNFKEQ. The CDR3 sequence is CASSQGRRGKNIQYF. CDR3 DNA: TGTGCCAGCAGCCAAGGGCGGCGGGGGAAAAACATTCAGTACTTC.

The chain combines TRBV4-2 with TRBJ2-7; D remains ambiguous. Germline values: CDR1 LGHNA, CDR2 YNFKEQ. V lost 1 base, J lost 0 bases, and 7 bases lay in between. This CDR3 is built from 14 residues. Here the CDR3 DNA reads TGTGCCAGCAGCCAAGTCAAAGACTCCTACGAGCAGTACTTC. Protein: CASSQVKDSYEQYF.

The chain combines TRBV4-3 with TRBJ1-1; no definite D call. Between the trimmed V and J ends, which lost 3 bases and 1 base, there was a span of 9 bases. The CDR3 runs 14 residues. Germline CDR1 is LGHNA and CDR2 is YSLEER. The CDR3 spells CASSQSAANTEAFF. CDR3 in DNA: TGCGCCAGCAGCCAGTCCGCCGCGAACACTGAAGCTTTCTTT.

The rearrangement joins TRBV13 to TRBJ2-1, with D hard to call. V lost 5 bases, J lost 8 bases, and 7 bases lay in between. Germline CDR1 and CDR2: PRHDT and FYEKMQ (reference sequence). This CDR3 is 11 amino acids long. CDR3 loop: CASSNIDEQFF. Here the CDR3 DNA reads TGTGCCAGCAGCAACATCGATGAGCAGTTCTTC. The entire variable domain, with the rest obtained from reference TRBV13 and TRBJ2-1, is as follows: AAGVIQSPRHLIKEKRETATLKCYPIPRHDTVYWYQQGPGQDPQFLISFYEKMQSDKGSIPDRFSAQQFSDYHSELNMSSLELGDSALYFCASSNIDEQFFGPGTRLTVL.

This chain joins TRBV3-1 and TRBJ1-1, with a weak D call TRBD1 (5 bases). This CDR3 comprises 15 residues. CDR1 LGHDT and CDR2 YNNKEL come from the germline V gene (reference sequence). Trimming removed 4 bases from V and 0 bases from J, with 12 bases in between. In DNA, the CDR3 is TGTGCCAGCAGCCTCCAGAGGGGTATGAACACTGAAGCTTTCTTT. Residues: CASSLQRGMNTEAFF.

Many counts were recorded for this clonotype. V gene TRBV7-9 combines with J gene TRBJ1-1; D is uncertain. The CDR3 is made up of 13 amino acids. Germline values: CDR1 SEHNR, CDR2 FQNEAQ (reference sequence). V was cut by 2 bases and J by 1 base, with 5 bases left in between. Here the CDR3 reads CASSLTANTEAFF. CDR3 nucleotide sequence: TGTGCCAGCAGCTTAACAGCGAACACTGAAGCTTTCTTT.